This T cell receptor (beta chain) stems from a study of blood T cell repertoires in COVID-19. Study in general: Some COVID-19 samples were acute and others convalescent; all came from the United States, Italy and Spain. PBMCs, B-cell-depleted T cells, or T cells provided the cDNA or gDNA that made up the material.

The study drew participants aged roughly 18 to 95 years from about two dozen US areas. Participant-given clinical history determined each cohort assignment. V was pared by 6 bases and J by 10 bases, with 15 bases between. The CDR3 spans 13 residues. Germline V lookup: CDR1 SEHNR, CDR2 FQNEAQ (reference sequence). The data were produced by immunoSEQ multiplex PCR, yet TCRdb's version contains in-frame clones alone and is incomplete. The table lists over 200,000 clones, approximately 80% of them singletons, with approximately 2% in the top ten. The source of this sequence is a man aged 55 to 70 who had recovered from COVID-19. The chain joins TRBV7-9 to TRBJ1-4; D is uncertain. Sequenced: PBMCs or T cells enriched from blood (not recorded which). The CDR3 region has the DNA TGTGCCAGCAGTTCTGTTGCGCTCGGAAAACTGTTTTTT. Its protein is CASSSVALGKLFF.